This T cell receptor beta chain is drawn from a study of control samples from healthy donors and cancer patients. Assay: immunoSEQ multiplex PCR; the TCRdb copy retains only in-frame clones and omits some. The sample lists roughly 88,000 clones, roughly 91% occurring once. V lost 2 bases and J lost 5, with 6 bases in between. This CDR3 contains 12 residues. The sample consisted of blood. V usage is TRBV12-3 or TRBV12-4 and J usage is TRBJ1-1; unclear D gene. The sequence came from a man aged 50 to 60 in good health. The CDR3 region has the DNA TGTGCCAGCAGTTTATGGCAAACTGAAGCTTTCTTT. Protein: CASSLWQTEAFF.